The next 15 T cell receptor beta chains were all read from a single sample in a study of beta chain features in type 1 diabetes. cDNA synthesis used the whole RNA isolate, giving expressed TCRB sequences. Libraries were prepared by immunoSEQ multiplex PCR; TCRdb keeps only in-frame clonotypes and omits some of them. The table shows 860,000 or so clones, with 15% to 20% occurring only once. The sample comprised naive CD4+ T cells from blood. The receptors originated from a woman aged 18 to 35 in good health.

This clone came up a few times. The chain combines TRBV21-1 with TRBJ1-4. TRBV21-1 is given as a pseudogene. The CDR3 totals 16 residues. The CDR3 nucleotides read TGTGCCAGCAGATCCACCGGAGGGGGGTACGATGAAAAACTGTTTTTT. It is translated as CASRSTGGGYDEKLFF.

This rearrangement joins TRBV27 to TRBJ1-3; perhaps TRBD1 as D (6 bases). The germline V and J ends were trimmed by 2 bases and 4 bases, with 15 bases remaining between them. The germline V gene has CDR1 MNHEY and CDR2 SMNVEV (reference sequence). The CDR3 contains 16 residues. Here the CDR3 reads CASSLQAGGPGNTIYF. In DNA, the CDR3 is TGTGCCAGCAGTTTACAAGCGGGGGGGCCGGGAAACACCATATATTTT.

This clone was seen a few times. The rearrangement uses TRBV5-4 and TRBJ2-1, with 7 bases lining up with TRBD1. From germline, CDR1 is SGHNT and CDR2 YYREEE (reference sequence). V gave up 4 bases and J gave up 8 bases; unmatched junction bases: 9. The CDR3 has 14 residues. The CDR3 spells CASSPSTTGYEQFF. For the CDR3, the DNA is TGTGCCAGCAGCCCCTCAACGACAGGGTATGAGCAGTTCTTC.

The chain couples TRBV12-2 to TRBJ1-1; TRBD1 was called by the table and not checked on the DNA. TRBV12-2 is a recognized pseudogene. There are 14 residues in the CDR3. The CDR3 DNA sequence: TGTGCAAGTCGCTTAGGGCAGTTGAACACTGAAGCTTTCTTT. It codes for CASRLGQLNTEAFF.

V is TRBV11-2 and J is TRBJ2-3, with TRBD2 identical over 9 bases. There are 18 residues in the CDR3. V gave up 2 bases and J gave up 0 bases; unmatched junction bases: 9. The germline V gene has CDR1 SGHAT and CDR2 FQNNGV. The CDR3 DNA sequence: TGTGCCAGCAGCTTAAGGAGTTCTAGCGGGATTAGCACAGATACGCAGTATTTT. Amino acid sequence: CASSLRSSSGISTDTQYF.

The CDR3 region is CASSPYGGTYNEQFF. The CDR3 DNA reads as TGTGCCAGTAGCCCATACGGGGGGACATACAATGAGCAGTTCTTC. The chain links TRBV19 to TRBJ2-1; tentative D call: TRBD2 (7 bases). Germline V gives CDR1 LNHDA, CDR2 SQIVND (reference sequence). This CDR3 has 15 residues. V shed 6 bases and J shed 4 bases, with 16 bases lying between them.

CDR3 bases: TGTGCCAGCAGCGAAGACAGGGGGAAAAACATTCAGTACTTC. Translating gives CASSEDRGKNIQYF. This chain connects TRBV7-2 to TRBJ2-4; 9 nucleotides line up with TRBD1. Germline V gives CDR1 SGHTA, CDR2 FQGNSA. J was trimmed by 4 bases and V by 5 bases; bases with no gene match: 3. The CDR3 loop spans 14 amino acids.

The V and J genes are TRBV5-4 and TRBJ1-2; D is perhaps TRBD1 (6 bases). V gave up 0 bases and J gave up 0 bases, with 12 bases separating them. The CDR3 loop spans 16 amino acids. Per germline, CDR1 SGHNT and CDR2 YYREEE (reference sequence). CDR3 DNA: TGTGCCAGCAGCTTGGGGGGGCAAACGTCTAACTATGGCTACACCTTC. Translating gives CASSLGGQTSNYGYTF.

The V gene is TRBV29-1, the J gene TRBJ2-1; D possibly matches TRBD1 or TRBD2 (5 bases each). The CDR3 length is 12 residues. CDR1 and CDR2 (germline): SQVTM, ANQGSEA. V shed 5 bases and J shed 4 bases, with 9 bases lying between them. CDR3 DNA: TGCAGCGTTCGAGGGGAATACAATGAGCAGTTCTTC. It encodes CSVRGEYNEQFF.

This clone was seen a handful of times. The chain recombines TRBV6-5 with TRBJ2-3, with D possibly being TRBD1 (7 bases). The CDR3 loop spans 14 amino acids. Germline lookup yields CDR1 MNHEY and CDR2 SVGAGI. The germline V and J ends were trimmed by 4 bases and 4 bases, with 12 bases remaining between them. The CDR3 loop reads CASSWRGRADTQYF. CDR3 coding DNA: TGTGCCAGCAGTTGGAGGGGGCGCGCAGATACGCAGTATTTT.

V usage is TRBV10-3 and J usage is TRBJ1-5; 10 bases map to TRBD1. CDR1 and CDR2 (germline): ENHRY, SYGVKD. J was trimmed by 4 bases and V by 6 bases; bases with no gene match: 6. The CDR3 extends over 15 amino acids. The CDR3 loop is CAIRSGTGVNQPQHF. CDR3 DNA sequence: TGTGCCATCAGATCCGGGACAGGGGTGAATCAGCCCCAGCATTTT.

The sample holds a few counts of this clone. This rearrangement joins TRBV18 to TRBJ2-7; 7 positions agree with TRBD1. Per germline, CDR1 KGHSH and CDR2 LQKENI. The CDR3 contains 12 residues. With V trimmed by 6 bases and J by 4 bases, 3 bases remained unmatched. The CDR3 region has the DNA TGTGCCAGCTCCGGACAGGCTTACGAGCAGTACTTC. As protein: CASSGQAYEQYF.

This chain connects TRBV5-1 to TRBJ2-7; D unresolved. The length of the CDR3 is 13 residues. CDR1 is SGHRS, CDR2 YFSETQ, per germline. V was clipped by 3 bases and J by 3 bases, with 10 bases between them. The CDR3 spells CASSSRPDYEQYF. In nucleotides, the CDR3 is TGCGCCAGCAGCTCGCGACCAGACTACGAGCAGTACTTC.

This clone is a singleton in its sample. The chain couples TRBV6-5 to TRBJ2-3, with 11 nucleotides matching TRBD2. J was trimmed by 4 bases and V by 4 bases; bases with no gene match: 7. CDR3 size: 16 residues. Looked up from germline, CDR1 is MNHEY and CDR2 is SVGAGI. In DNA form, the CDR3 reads TGTGCCAGCAGTTCCTTAGCGGGAGGGAGGGCAGATACGCAGTATTTT. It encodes CASSSLAGGRADTQYF.

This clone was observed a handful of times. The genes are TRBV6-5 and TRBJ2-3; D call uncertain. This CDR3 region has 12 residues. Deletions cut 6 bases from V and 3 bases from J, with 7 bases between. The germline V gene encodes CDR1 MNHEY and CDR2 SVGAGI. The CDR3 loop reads CASSPMTDTQYF. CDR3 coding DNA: TGTGCCAGCAGCCCCATGACAGATACGCAGTATTTT.